A selection of T cell receptor beta chains follows, all from one sample in a study of cytomegalovirus exposure and HLA in healthy donors. Data came from immunoSEQ multiplex PCR; TCRdb stores just in-frame clones and leaves some out. The repertoire has roughly 130,000 clones, more than 70% of them found once; the top ten carry about 1.4%. Sequencing was done on a sample of PBMCs. The receptors were sampled from a man between 25 and 39 years old in good health and CMV-seronegative. Each CDR3 is given with its conserved first and last residue. Fields, in order: CDR3 DNA, CDR3 protein, clone size, D gene, J gene, V gene. The D gene is left open where the match is weak. Expanded clones get a size class; other rows say once, few or many, or leave the size out.

CDR3 DNA: TGTGCCAGCCGTTATAACAGGGGAGGTGGAAACACCATATATTTT
CDR3 protein: CASRYNRGGGNTIYF
clone size: .
D gene: TRBD1
J gene: TRBJ1-3
V gene: TRBV6-5

CDR3 DNA: TGTGCCAGCAGTGAGGACAGAGTAGCCTACGAGCAGTACTTC
CDR3 protein: CASSEDRVAYEQYF
clone size: .
D gene: .
J gene: TRBJ2-7
V gene: TRBV2

CDR3 DNA: TGTGCCAGCAGTGCGGGGGAAGGGACTGAAGCTTTCTTT
CDR3 protein: CASSAGEGTEAFF
clone size: .
D gene: .
J gene: TRBJ1-1
V gene: TRBV6-4

CDR3 DNA: TGTGCCAGCAGCAAGAGGACAGGGGAGGACTATGGCTACACCTTC
CDR3 protein: CASSKRTGEDYGYTF
clone size: .
D gene: TRBD1
J gene: TRBJ1-2
V gene: TRBV5-4

CDR3 DNA: TGTGCCAGCAGCCTCGGGACTAGCGGGTACAATGAGCAGTTCTTC
CDR3 protein: CASSLGTSGYNEQFF
clone size: .
D gene: TRBD2
J gene: TRBJ2-1
V gene: TRBV14

CDR3 DNA: TGTGCCTGGAGCTATGAACTCCGGGGCGAGCAGTACTTC
CDR3 protein: CAWSYELRGEQYF
clone size: .
D gene: .
J gene: TRBJ2-7
V gene: TRBV30

CDR3 DNA: TGTGCCAGCAGCGGTAGCGGGAGGGCCGATGAGCAGTTCTTC
CDR3 protein: CASSGSGRADEQFF
clone size: .
D gene: TRBD2
J gene: TRBJ2-1
V gene: TRBV9

CDR3 DNA: TGTGCCAGCAGCTTTATAACGAACTTTGAGCAGTTCTTC
CDR3 protein: CASSFITNFEQFF
clone size: .
D gene: .
J gene: TRBJ2-1
V gene: TRBV7-2

CDR3 DNA: TGTGCCAGCAGCGCCTGGGACTCATTCGGGGAGCAGTTCTTC
CDR3 protein: CASSAWDSFGEQFF
clone size: .
D gene: .
J gene: TRBJ2-1
V gene: TRBV7-7

CDR3 DNA: TGTGCCAGCGAAATGTTTCCAAGCGGGAGAGTCGGCGAGACCCAGTACTTC
CDR3 protein: CASEMFPSGRVGETQYF
clone size: .
D gene: TRBD2
J gene: TRBJ2-5
V gene: TRBV2

CDR3 DNA: TGCAGCGTCCTAGGACAGGGAGGAAATAATCAGCCCCAGCATTTT
CDR3 protein: CSVLGQGGNNQPQHF
clone size: .
D gene: TRBD1
J gene: TRBJ1-5
V gene: TRBV29-1

CDR3 DNA: TGTGCCAGCAGCTCCCAGTTGGGGGCCCACACTGAAGCTTTCTTT
CDR3 protein: CASSSQLGAHTEAFF
clone size: .
D gene: .
J gene: TRBJ1-1
V gene: TRBV7-9

CDR3 DNA: TGTGCCAGCTCACCAATGACTAGCGGACACTACAATGAGCAGTTCTTC
CDR3 protein: CASSPMTSGHYNEQFF
clone size: .
D gene: TRBD2
J gene: TRBJ2-1
V gene: TRBV18

CDR3 DNA: TGTGCCAGCCGTGAGCCTCCAGGGGACCCAAAAGCTAACTATGGCTACACCTTC
CDR3 protein: CASREPPGDPKANYGYTF
clone size: .
D gene: .
J gene: TRBJ1-2
V gene: TRBV27

CDR3 DNA: TGTGCCTGGGATACCGGGACTAGCGTCTCCTACGAGCAGTACTTC
CDR3 protein: CAWDTGTSVSYEQYF
clone size: .
D gene: TRBD2
J gene: TRBJ2-7
V gene: TRBV30

CDR3 DNA: TGCGCCAGCAGCTTGGGGCAGGGACTTTACAATGAGCAGTTCTTC
CDR3 protein: CASSLGQGLYNEQFF
clone size: once
D gene: .
J gene: TRBJ2-1
V gene: TRBV5-1

CDR3 DNA: TGTGCCAGCAGTGATGGGGGCCCCTACGAGCAGTACTTC
CDR3 protein: CASSDGGPYEQYF
clone size: .
D gene: .
J gene: TRBJ2-7
V gene: TRBV25-1

CDR3 DNA: TGTGCCAGTAGTATGAGAGGCTACGAGCAGTACTTC
CDR3 protein: CASSMRGYEQYF
clone size: .
D gene: .
J gene: TRBJ2-7
V gene: TRBV19

CDR3 DNA: TGTGCCAGCAGTCCCGACAGGGGGCTCAACGAGCAGTACTTC
CDR3 protein: CASSPDRGLNEQYF
clone size: few
D gene: TRBD1
J gene: TRBJ2-7
V gene: TRBV2

CDR3 DNA: TGTGCCAGTCGGGTTGGACAGGGCGCGCATGGCTACACCTTC
CDR3 protein: CASRVGQGAHGYTF
clone size: .
D gene: TRBD1
J gene: TRBJ1-2
V gene: TRBV19

CDR3 DNA: TGCGCCAGCAGCCAAGCACAGGGTCCTTATAGCAATCAGCCCCAGCATTTT
CDR3 protein: CASSQAQGPYSNQPQHF
clone size: once
D gene: .
J gene: TRBJ1-5
V gene: TRBV4-1

CDR3 DNA: TGCGCCAGCAGCCAAGATGGTAGCGGGACATCCTACAATGAGCAGTTCTTC
CDR3 protein: CASSQDGSGTSYNEQFF
clone size: once
D gene: TRBD2
J gene: TRBJ2-1
V gene: TRBV4-1

CDR3 DNA: TGTGCCAGCAGCAAACCGGGACAGGAAATCTTCTATGGCTACACCTTC
CDR3 protein: CASSKPGQEIFYGYTF
clone size: .
D gene: TRBD1
J gene: TRBJ1-2
V gene: TRBV7-2

CDR3 DNA: TGTGCCAGCAGTCCCCGGACTAGCGAGGATGAGCAGTTCTTC
CDR3 protein: CASSPRTSEDEQFF
clone size: .
D gene: TRBD2
J gene: TRBJ2-1
V gene: TRBV27

CDR3 DNA: TGTGCCAGCAGGCTAGCGGGGTACAATGAGCAGTTCTTC
CDR3 protein: CASRLAGYNEQFF
clone size: once
D gene: TRBD2
J gene: TRBJ2-1
V gene: TRBV27

CDR3 DNA: TGTGCCAGTAGTATCGGAGGGGGAGGGCTCAGCGAGCAGTACTTC
CDR3 protein: CASSIGGGGLSEQYF
clone size: .
D gene: .
J gene: TRBJ2-7
V gene: TRBV19

CDR3 DNA: TGTGCCAGCAGCTCAGAGGGGGTAGCGTCTTACAATGAGCAGTTCTTC
CDR3 protein: CASSSEGVASYNEQFF
clone size: .
D gene: .
J gene: TRBJ2-1
V gene: TRBV6-4

CDR3 DNA: TGCAGCGTTGAAGAACAGACAGGGGGCTACGAGCAGTACTTC
CDR3 protein: CSVEEQTGGYEQYF
clone size: .
D gene: TRBD1
J gene: TRBJ2-7
V gene: TRBV29-1